Below are 31 T cell receptor beta chains sequenced from a single sample in a study of T cell repertoires in cytomegalovirus infection (dated by TCRdb to between 2018 and 2020). The sequencing machine was an Illumina HiSeq 1500. TCRdb applied fastp at Q25 and MiXCR to the public reads, then kept only in-frame beta chains. Each record represents a unique CDR3 protein, reported with the most common genes and DNA among its rows. Present in this sample are about 100,000 distinct CDR3 sequences, 23% of which were seen just once. The leading ten clones occupy about 39% of the sample. Sequenced: CD8+ T cells from PBMCs. Every receptor here comes from a human donor in good health (CMV status not recorded). Some clones in this sample may be carry-over from other donors' samples.

This clonotype appeared a few times. Written as DNA, the CDR3 is TGTGCCAGCAGTTCCCCGTCCTCGAACACCGGGGAGCTGTTTTTT. Amino acid sequence: CASSSPSSNTGELFF. The J gene is TRBJ2-2, the V gene TRBV6-5; no clear D gene. V gave up 4 bases and J gave up 0 bases, with 9 bases separating them. Germline CDR1 is MNHEY and CDR2 is SVGAGI. The CDR3 is made up of 15 amino acids.

This chain uses TRBV5-1 with TRBJ1-1, with D hard to call. Germline CDR1 reads SGHRS; CDR2 reads YFSETQ. This CDR3 has 13 amino acids. Trimming took 0 bases from V and 1 from J, leaving 4 bases between them. The CDR3 sequence: CASSLERNTEAFF. CDR3 DNA: TGCGCCAGCAGCTTGGAACGGAACACTGAAGCTTTCTTT.

This clonotype was picked up a small number of times. The gene calls are TRBV6-1 and TRBJ1-5, with a tentative D call TRBD1 (5 bases). Deletions cut 0 bases from V and 3 bases from J, with 6 bases between. The CDR3 contains 14 residues. The germline CDR1 and CDR2 sequences are MNHNS and SASEGT. The CDR3 nucleotides are TGTGCCAGCAGTGAAGCGGGGGACAATCAGCCCCAGCATTTT. Amino acid sequence: CASSEAGDNQPQHF.

The chain couples TRBV28 to TRBJ1-1; D not resolved. Germline lookup yields CDR1 MDHEN and CDR2 SYDVKM. V was trimmed by 2 bases and J by 6 bases, leaving 7 bases between them. The CDR3 loop spans 12 amino acids. The CDR3 DNA follows: TGTGCCAGCAGTTTAGGGAAGGCTGAAGCTTTCTTT. It translates to CASSLGKAEAFF.

CDR3 DNA: TGCGCCAGCAGCCAAGATATCACAGATACGCAGTATTTT. It is translated as CASSQDITDTQYF. This rearrangement joins TRBV4-1 to TRBJ2-3; D gene ambiguous. With 0 bases removed from V and 2 bases from J, the gap between germline ends came to 3 bases. CDR1 is MGHRA, CDR2 YSYEKL, per germline. This CDR3 has 13 amino acids.

The chain recombines TRBV14 with TRBJ1-1; TRBD1 aligns across 7 bases. Trimming took 4 bases from V and 6 from J; bases not matched to a gene: 11. The germline V gene has CDR1 SGHDN and CDR2 FVKESK. CDR3 length: 15 residues. The CDR3 loop reads CASSLRQGSSAEAFF. The CDR3 DNA is TGTGCCAGCAGCCTACGACAGGGCTCCAGCGCTGAAGCTTTCTTT.

This clonotype was found a few times. V and J are TRBV27 and TRBJ2-1; D is perhaps TRBD1 (6 bases). Germline V gene data show CDR1 as MNHEY and CDR2 as SMNVEV (reference sequence). The CDR3 has 14 amino acids. Trimming pared 7 bases from V and 4 bases from J, leaving 14 bases between. CDR3 sequence reads: CASTKGTGYNEQFF. CDR3 nucleotide sequence: TGTGCCAGCACCAAAGGTACAGGGTACAATGAGCAGTTCTTC.

This clonotype was observed a handful of times. J is TRBJ2-7 and V is TRBV6-6; the D gene is possibly TRBD1 (6 bases). Germline V gene data show CDR1 as MNHNY and CDR2 as SVGAGI (reference sequence). This CDR3 is 10 amino acids long. V was trimmed by 10 bases and J by 3 bases, leaving 7 bases between them. CDR3 sequence (DNA): TGTGCCACAGGGGACTACGAGCAGTACTTC. Translating it yields CATGDYEQYF.

This clonotype was counted a few times. V is TRBV6-5 and J is TRBJ1-3; D not resolved. The germline V gene encodes CDR1 MNHEY and CDR2 SVGAGI. The V end was cut by 6 bases, the J end by 0 bases, with 9 bases between. This CDR3 is 14 amino acids long. The CDR3 coding sequence is TGTGCCAGCAGGAACAGCGTCTCTGGAAACACCATATATTTT. This sequence encodes CASRNSVSGNTIYF.

Ten or more counts support this clonotype. The chain couples TRBV7-9 to TRBJ1-1; D is undetermined. In germline, CDR1 is SEHNR, CDR2 FQNEAQ (reference sequence). V was clipped by 3 bases and J by 3 bases, with 14 bases between them. This CDR3 is built from 15 residues. The chain's CDR3 is CASSFPSRWDTEAFF. CDR3 DNA sequence: TGTGCCAGCAGCTTTCCCAGTCGTTGGGACACTGAAGCTTTCTTT.

The sample holds one count of this clonotype. The genes are TRBV20-1 and TRBJ2-7; TRBD2 agrees at 7 bases. This CDR3 contains 15 residues. J lost 2 bases, V lost 3 bases, and 10 bases had no gene match. Germline V lookup: CDR1 DFQATT, CDR2 SNEGSKA (reference sequence). The CDR3 DNA reads TGCAGTGCTAGGCCGCTGCGGGAGACCCCCTACGAGCAGTACTTC. As protein: CSARPLRETPYEQYF.

This clonotype was seen at least ten times. The genes are TRBV12-3 or TRBV12-4 and TRBJ2-1; TRBD2 agrees at 11 bases. Trimming cost V 6 bases and J 7 bases; bases outside gene matches: 11. This CDR3 region has 16 residues. This chain's CDR3 is CASSGRLAGTLNEQFF. The CDR3 DNA sequence: TGTGCCAGCAGCGGGAGACTAGCGGGGACCCTTAATGAGCAGTTCTTC.

This clonotype was seen repeatedly, ten times or more. The V call is TRBV11-1, the J call TRBJ1-1; TRBD1 might be the D (5 bases). CDR3 length: 14 amino acids. Looked up from germline, CDR1 is SGHAT and CDR2 is FQDESV (reference sequence). V was cut by 3 bases and J by 10 bases, with 18 bases left in between. This chain's CDR3 is CASSLRGNTKGAFF. The CDR3 DNA reads TGTGCCAGCAGCTTGAGGGGAAACACAAAGGGAGCTTTCTTT.

The chain links TRBV28 to TRBJ1-1, with D hard to call. CDR1 and CDR2 (germline): MDHEN, SYDVKM. This CDR3 has 13 residues. V was shortened by 2 bases and J by 1 base, with 5 bases between the two germline ends. The CDR3 spells CASSLSQNTEAFF. In nucleotides, the CDR3 is TGTGCCAGCAGTTTAAGTCAGAACACTGAAGCTTTCTTT. Supplemented by reference TRBV28 and TRBJ1-1, the full variable domain reads DVKVTQSSRYLVKRTGEKVFLECVQDMDHENMFWYRQDPGLGLRLIYFSYDVKMKEKGDIPEGYSVSREKKERFSLILESASTNQTSMYLCASSLSQNTEAFFGQGTRLTVV.

In its sample, this clonotype was seen a few times. This chain uses TRBV19 with TRBJ1-1; D is unclear. This CDR3 is 15 amino acids long. V was shortened by 8 bases and J by 2 bases, with 18 bases between the two germline ends. CDR1 is LNHDA, CDR2 SQIVND, per germline (reference sequence). In nucleotides, the CDR3 is TGTGCCAGTCGGGAGCGAGGGATGGGTAACACTGAAGCTTTCTTT. This sequence encodes CASRERGMGNTEAFF.

The sample holds many counts of this clonotype. The chain has TRBV7-9 and TRBJ1-5, with TRBD1 identical over 12 bases. V trimming: 3 bases; J trimming: 6 bases; junction bases outside the gene matches: 6. The CDR3 has 16 amino acids. Germline CDR1 reads SEHNR; CDR2 reads FQNEAQ (reference sequence). The CDR3 DNA reads as TGTGCCAGCAGCTTGGGGGGACAGGGGGCGATTCAGCCCCAGCATTTT. It specifies CASSLGGQGAIQPQHF.

The chain employs TRBV4-1 and TRBJ1-1; D gene uncertain. Trimming removed 0 bases at V and 7 bases at J, with 18 bases between. Germline CDR1 and CDR2: MGHRA and YSYEKL. The CDR3 has 16 amino acids. The CDR3 DNA reads TGCGCCAGCAGCCAAGACGCCTCCTTTAGATGGGATGAAGCTTTCTTT. This encodes CASSQDASFRWDEAFF.

The rearrangement joins TRBV6-6 to TRBJ2-1; 7 bases agree with TRBD2. J was trimmed by 6 bases and V by 9 bases; bases with no gene match: 2. The V gene's germline CDR1 is MNHNY and CDR2 SVGAGI (reference sequence). The CDR3 loop spans 11 amino acids. CDR3 residues: CASASGNEQFF. In DNA form, the CDR3 reads TGTGCCAGTGCTAGCGGCAATGAGCAGTTCTTC.

The table lists this clonotype with a few counts. For the CDR3, the DNA is TGTGCCAGCACTAAGATCCCGAACACTGAAGCTTTCTTT. Encoded protein: CASTKIPNTEAFF. The chain employs TRBV28 and TRBJ1-1; D ambiguous. V was clipped by 7 bases and J by 1 base, with 10 bases between them. The V gene's germline CDR1 is MDHEN and CDR2 SYDVKM. CDR3 length: 13 amino acids.

The CDR3: CASSPPEGETQYF. CDR3 nucleotide sequence: TGTGCCAGCAGTCCGCCGGAGGGCGAGACCCAGTACTTC. The rearrangement joins TRBV12-3 or TRBV12-4 to TRBJ2-5; D possibly corresponds to TRBD2 (6 bases). Trimming took 5 bases from V and 5 from J, leaving 12 bases between them. This CDR3 region has 13 residues.

This sequence joins TRBV25-1 and TRBJ1-5; D call uncertain. The V end lost 2 bases, the J end lost 3 bases, and 2 bases lay between the germline ends. This CDR3 contains 12 residues. CDR1 is MGHDK and CDR2 is SYGVNS in the germline V gene. CDR3 sequence reads: CASSELNQPQHF. DNA for the CDR3: TGTGCCAGCAGTGAACTCAATCAGCCCCAGCATTTT.

This clonotype was picked up many times. The V and J genes are TRBV7-8 and TRBJ2-2, with D possibly TRBD2 on 6 matching bases. CDR1 is SGHVS, CDR2 FQNEAQ, per germline. V lost 6 bases and J 2 bases, leaving 13 bases between the germline ends. This CDR3 has 15 amino acids. CDR3 residues: CASSIRAGNTGELFF. CDR3 nucleotides: TGTGCCAGCAGTATAAGGGCGGGAAACACCGGGGAGCTGTTTTTT.

The table lists this clonotype with a few counts. The V gene is TRBV11-2, the J gene TRBJ2-1, with 8 nucleotides matching TRBD2. The germline gives CDR1 SGHAT, CDR2 FQNNGV. This CDR3 is built from 16 residues. The trim removed 4 bases at V and 1 base at J, leaving 6 bases unmatched. CDR3 amino acids: CASSYAGTRSYNEQFF. The CDR3 DNA reads TGTGCCAGCAGCTACGCCGGGACTAGGTCCTACAATGAGCAGTTCTTC.

V gene TRBV28 combines with J gene TRBJ2-7; TRBD2 matches at 9 bases. Germline V lookup: CDR1 MDHEN, CDR2 SYDVKM. V shed 3 bases and J 4 bases; nucleotides not matched to a gene: 4. The CDR3 covers 14 residues. Here the CDR3 reads CASSFGGGAYEQYF. The DNA of the CDR3 is TGTGCCAGCAGTTTTGGCGGGGGGGCGTACGAGCAGTACTTC.

The rearrangement uses TRBV13 and TRBJ2-1; 9 nucleotides align to TRBD1. CDR3 length: 15 residues. V lost 5 bases, J lost 8 bases, and 10 bases stayed unmatched. Germline CDR1 is PRHDT and CDR2 is FYEKMQ (reference sequence). The CDR3 region is CASSPGGQGRDEQFF. DNA of the CDR3: TGTGCCAGCAGCCCAGGAGGACAGGGGAGGGATGAGCAGTTCTTC. Complete variable domain (other parts from reference TRBV13 and TRBJ2-1): AAGVIQSPRHLIKEKRETATLKCYPIPRHDTVYWYQQGPGQDPQFLISFYEKMQSDKGSIPDRFSAQQFSDYHSELNMSSLELGDSALYFCASSPGGQGRDEQFFGPGTRLTVL.

The table lists this clonotype with many counts. The chain has TRBV27 and TRBJ1-1, with D unclear. The germline V and J ends were trimmed by 1 base and 4 bases, with 7 bases remaining between them. Germline lookup yields CDR1 MNHEY and CDR2 SMNVEV (reference sequence). The CDR3 is made up of 13 amino acids. The CDR3 sequence: CASSLLWGTEAFF. CDR3 sequence (DNA): TGTGCCAGCAGTTTATTGTGGGGCACTGAAGCTTTCTTT.

J is TRBJ1-1 and V is TRBV5-1; TRBD1 is a possible D gene (5 bases). In germline, CDR1 is SGHRS, CDR2 YFSETQ. V lost 0 bases and J 0 bases, leaving 15 bases between the germline ends. CDR3 length equals 17 residues. CDR3 protein: CASSLGPEGRMNTEAFF. Here the CDR3 DNA reads TGCGCCAGCAGCTTGGGCCCTGAGGGGAGGATGAACACTGAAGCTTTCTTT.

The table lists this clonotype with a few counts. V gene TRBV7-2 combines with J gene TRBJ1-3, with D unresolved. With 1 base removed from V and 0 bases from J, the gap between germline ends came to 7 bases. The CDR3 consists of 15 residues. Germline V CDR1 and CDR2: SGHTA, FQGNSA. In nucleotides, the CDR3 is TGTGCCAGCAGCTTAGAACACGGCTCTGGAAACACCATATATTTT. It encodes CASSLEHGSGNTIYF.

This rearrangement joins TRBV25-1 to TRBJ2-7; D perhaps matches TRBD1 (6 bases). Trimming left V 6 bases short and J 5 bases short, with 11 bases between. The CDR3 totals 12 residues. From germline, CDR1 is MGHDK and CDR2 SYGVNS. The CDR3 DNA follows: TGTGCCAGCAGAACAGGGTTCCACGAGCAGTACTTC. This gives the protein CASRTGFHEQYF.

The rearrangement uses TRBV11-2 and TRBJ1-2; no firm D call. Germline V gives CDR1 SGHAT, CDR2 FQNNGV. V gave up 5 bases and J gave up 3 bases, with 16 bases separating them. This CDR3 region has 15 residues. CDR3 sequence (DNA): TGTGCCAGCAGCAAGGTGGCAGCCCCGGACTATGGCTACACCTTC. Translating gives CASSKVAAPDYGYTF.

This clonotype was detected ten times or more. The rearrangement uses TRBV7-2 and TRBJ2-1; D is unclear. CDR3 length: 12 amino acids. V lost 4 bases and J lost 6, with 7 bases in between. Looked up from germline, CDR1 is SGHTA and CDR2 is FQGNSA. CDR3 sequence reads: CASSYYSNEQFF. As DNA, the CDR3 is TGTGCCAGCAGCTATTATAGCAATGAGCAGTTCTTC. Using reference TRBV7-2 and TRBJ2-1 for the parts outside the CDR3, the full variable domain is GAGVSQSPSNKVTEKGKDVELRCDPISGHTALYWYRQSLGQGLEFLIYFQGNSAPDKSGLPSDRFSAERTGGSVSTLTIQRTQQEDSAVYLCASSYYSNEQFFGPGTRLTVL.